This T cell receptor beta chain originates from a study of cytomegalovirus exposure and HLA in healthy donors. Study outcomes and limitations: TCR beta chains numbering more than 150 were designated cytomegalovirus-associated. Accurate predictions that matched the HLA-A and HLA-B alleles of most subjects were reportedly made from TCR beta sequences.

This clone was counted a few times. Its antigen is currently unknown. Germline assignment: CDR1 MNHEY and CDR2 SMNVEV (reference sequence). This CDR3 region has 15 residues. After removal of 6 bases from V and 7 bases from J, the junction contained 12 bases not matched to a gene. The study ran its PCR with 60 Vbeta and 13 Jbeta primers. Authors' processing steps: Around 12 million of 75 million to 85 million unique TCR beta chains were shared, per a later count. TCRdb keeps only in-frame clones here, not all; method: immunoSEQ multiplex PCR. V and J calls and clone size come straight from that table; D and trimming were deduced from the DNA. The sample contains fewer than 250,000 clones, approximately 77% of which appear only once. Healthy bone marrow donors supplied every sample.

The clonotype originates from a man aged 40-55 years in good health and CMV-seropositive. The sequencing sample was made of PBMCs. The genes are TRBV27 and TRBJ1-5, with TRBD1 identical over 7 bases. As DNA, the CDR3 is TGTGCCAGCAGCCCTCAGGGGGGCAAGAGACAGCCCCAGCATTTT. It translates to CASSPQGGKRQPQHF.